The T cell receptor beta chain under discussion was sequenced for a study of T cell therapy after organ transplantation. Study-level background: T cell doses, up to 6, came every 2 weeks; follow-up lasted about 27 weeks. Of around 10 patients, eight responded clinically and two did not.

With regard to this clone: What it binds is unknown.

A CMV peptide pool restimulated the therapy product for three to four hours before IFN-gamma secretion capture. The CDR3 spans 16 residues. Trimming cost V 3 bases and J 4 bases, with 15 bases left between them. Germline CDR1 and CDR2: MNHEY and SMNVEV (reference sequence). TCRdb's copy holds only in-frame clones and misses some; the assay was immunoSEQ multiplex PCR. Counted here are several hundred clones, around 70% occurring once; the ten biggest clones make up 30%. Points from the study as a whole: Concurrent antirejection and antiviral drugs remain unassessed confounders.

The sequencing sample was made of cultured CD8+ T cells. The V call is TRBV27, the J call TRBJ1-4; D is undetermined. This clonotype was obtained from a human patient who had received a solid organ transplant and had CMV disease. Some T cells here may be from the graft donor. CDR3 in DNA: TGTGCCAGCAGTTTTAGGCAGCCCCTCTATAATGAAAAACTGTTTTTT. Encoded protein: CASSFRQPLYNEKLFF.